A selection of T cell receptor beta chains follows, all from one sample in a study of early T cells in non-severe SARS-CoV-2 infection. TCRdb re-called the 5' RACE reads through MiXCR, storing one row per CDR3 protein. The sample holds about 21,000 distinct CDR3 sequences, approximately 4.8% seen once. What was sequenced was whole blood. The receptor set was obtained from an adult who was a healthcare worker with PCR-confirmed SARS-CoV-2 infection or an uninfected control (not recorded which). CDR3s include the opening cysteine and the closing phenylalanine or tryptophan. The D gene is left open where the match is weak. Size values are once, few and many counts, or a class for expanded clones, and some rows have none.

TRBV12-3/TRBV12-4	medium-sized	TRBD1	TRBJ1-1	TGTGCCAGCAGTTCCCGGACAGGGGTTGAAGCTTTCTTT	CASSSRTGVEAFF
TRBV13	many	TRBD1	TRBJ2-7	TGTGCCAGCAGCTTAAGACAGGGTAACTACGAGCAGTACTTC	CASSLRQGNYEQYF
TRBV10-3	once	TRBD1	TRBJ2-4	TGTGCCATCGGGCCCAATCCCGGGACAGATAAAAACATTCAGTACTTC	CAIGPNPGTDKNIQYF
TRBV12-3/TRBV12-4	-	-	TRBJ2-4	TGTGCCAGCAGCGGAAACATTCAGTACTTC	CASSGNIQYF
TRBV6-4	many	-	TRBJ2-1	TGTGCCAGCAGTGACCGGGACTCTTCCTACAATGAGCAGTTCTTC	CASSDRDSSYNEQFF
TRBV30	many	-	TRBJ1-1	TGTGCCTGGAGTGTAACAGGCTCGGCCACTGAAGCTTTCTTT	CAWSVTGSATEAFF
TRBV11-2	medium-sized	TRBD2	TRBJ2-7	TGTGCCAGCAGCGGGACTAGCGGGAACTACGAGCAGTACTTC	CASSGTSGNYEQYF
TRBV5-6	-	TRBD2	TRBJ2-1	TGTGCCAGCAGCCGTAGCGGGGCCCCCTACAATGAGCAGTTCTTC	CASSRSGAPYNEQFF
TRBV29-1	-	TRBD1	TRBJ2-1	TGCAGCGTACAAGGGACAGGGCAGGCCTACAATGAGCAGTTCTTC	CSVQGTGQAYNEQFF
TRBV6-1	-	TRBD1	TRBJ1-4	TGTGCCAGCAGTGTGTCTCCGGGACAGGAGGCAACTAATGAAAAACTGTTTTTT	CASSVSPGQEATNEKLFF
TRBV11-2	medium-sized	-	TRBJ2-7	TGTGCCAGCAGCTTCTCGACTAGAGCCTACGAGCAGTACTTC	CASSFSTRAYEQYF
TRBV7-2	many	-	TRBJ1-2	TGTGCCAGCAGCTTAGACAATAACTATGGCTACACCTTC	CASSLDNNYGYTF
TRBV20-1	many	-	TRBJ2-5	TGCAGTGCTATGGATACGTATAAGTCGGGGACCCAGTACTTC	CSAMDTYKSGTQYF
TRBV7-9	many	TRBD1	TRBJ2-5	TGTGCCAGCAGCTTACTAAACAGGGGACAAGAGACCCAGTACTTC	CASSLLNRGQETQYF
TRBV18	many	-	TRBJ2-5	TGTGCCAGCTCTCTGGTTGAGGAGACCCAGTACTTC	CASSLVEETQYF
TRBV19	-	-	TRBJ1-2	TGTGCCAGTAGTATCACAGCCTCTAACTATGGCTACACCTTC	CASSITASNYGYTF
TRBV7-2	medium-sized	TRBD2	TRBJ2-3	TGTGCCAGCAGCGCGCTTGGGACTAGCGGGGCTCTTTTT	CASSALGTSGALF
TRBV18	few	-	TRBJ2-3	TGTGCCAGCTCCCCAGGGGAGAACACAGATACGCAGTATTTT	CASSPGENTDTQYF
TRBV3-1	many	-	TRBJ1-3	TGTGCCAGCGCAACCGGGCCATCGGCCGGAAACACCATATATTTT	CASATGPSAGNTIYF
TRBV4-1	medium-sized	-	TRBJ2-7	TGCGCCAGCAGTCTCGGTCCCAGTTCCTACGAGCAGTACTTC	CASSLGPSSYEQYF
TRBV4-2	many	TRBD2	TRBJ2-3	TGTGCCAGCAGCCAAGATACTAGCGGGAGCCTCCCAGATACGCAGTATTTT	CASSQDTSGSLPDTQYF
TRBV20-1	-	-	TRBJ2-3	TGCAGTGCTAGCCTGAACCCCCGCACAGATACGCAGTATTTT	CSASLNPRTDTQYF
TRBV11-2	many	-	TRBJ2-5	TGTGCCAGCAGCCCCACAGGGGCGGGGGAGACCCAGTACTTC	CASSPTGAGETQYF
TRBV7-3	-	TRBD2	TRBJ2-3	TGTGCCAGCAGCTTAATAGCGGGAAATATCTATGATACGCAGTATTTT	CASSLIAGNIYDTQYF
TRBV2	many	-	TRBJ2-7	TGTGCCAGCAGTCCTATCTACGAGCAGTACTTC	CASSPIYEQYF
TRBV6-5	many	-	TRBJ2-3	TGTGCCAGCAGTTACTCGATTCCCCTCGGGCCGACTAGTATTGGTACAGATACGCAGTATTTT	CASSYSIPLGPTSIGTDTQYF
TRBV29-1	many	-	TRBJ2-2	TGCAGCGTGCCCCGGGGGACGAACACCGGGGAGCTGTTTTTT	CSVPRGTNTGELFF
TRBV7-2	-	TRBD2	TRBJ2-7	TGTGCCAGCAGCTCCTCGGGGGGGGCATGGGAGCAGTACTTC	CASSSSGGAWEQYF
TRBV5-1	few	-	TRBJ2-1	TGCGCCAGCAGCTTGTTTACAGGGTGGACCTACAATGAGCAGTTCTTC	CASSLFTGWTYNEQFF
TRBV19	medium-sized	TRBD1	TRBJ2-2	TGTGCCAGTATGGACAGGGGGGACACCGGGGAGCTGTTTTTT	CASMDRGDTGELFF
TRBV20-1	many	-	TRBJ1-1	TGCAGTGCTAGTATCCCCGGGGTTAACACTGAAGCTTTCTTT	CSASIPGVNTEAFF
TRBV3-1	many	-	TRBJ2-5	TGTGCCAGCAGCCTGTACGAGGGTGGTATCAAAGAGACCCAGTACTTC	CASSLYEGGIKETQYF
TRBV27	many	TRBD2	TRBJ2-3	TGTGCCAGCAGTTCCCACCGTCGGACAGCATGGGGACTAGCGGCCCTTGGGGGCACAGATACGCAGTATTTT	CASSSHRRTAWGLAALGGTDTQYF
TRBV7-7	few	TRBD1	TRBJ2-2	TGTGCCAGCAGCTCGGGACAGGGAAACGGGGAGCTGTTTTTT	CASSSGQGNGELFF
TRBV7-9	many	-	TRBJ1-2	TGTGCCAGCAGCTTTGGACAGAGGATGAACTATGGCTACACCTTC	CASSFGQRMNYGYTF
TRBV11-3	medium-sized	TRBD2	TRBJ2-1	TGTGCCAGCAGCAGGGGACTAGTCGGCAATGAGCAGTTCTTC	CASSRGLVGNEQFF
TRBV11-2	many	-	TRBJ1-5	TGTGCCAGCAGCTTAGGCAGCGGAAATCAGCCCCAGCATTTT	CASSLGSGNQPQHF
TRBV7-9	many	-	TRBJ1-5	TGTGCCAGCAGCTTAATTGGGCCTAATCAGCCCCAGCATTTT	CASSLIGPNQPQHF
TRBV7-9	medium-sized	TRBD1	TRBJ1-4	TGTGCCAGCAGCCCCCGACAGGGTGCTAATGAAAAACTGTTTTTT	CASSPRQGANEKLFF
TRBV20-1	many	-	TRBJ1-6	TGCAGTGCTAGCCATAACGTCGGGGGATCTGCACCCCTCCACTTT	CSASHNVGGSAPLHF
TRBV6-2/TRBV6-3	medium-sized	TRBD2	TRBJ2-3	TGTGCCAGCAGTTACTCCGGGGGGGCCACAGATACGCAGTATTTT	CASSYSGGATDTQYF
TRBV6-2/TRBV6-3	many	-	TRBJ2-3	TGTGCCAGCAGTCCAACTAGCCGTCGCACAGATACGCAGTATTTT	CASSPTSRRTDTQYF
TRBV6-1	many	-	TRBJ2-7	TGTGCCAGCACCCTTACAGGTTACGAGCAGTACTTC	CASTLTGYEQYF
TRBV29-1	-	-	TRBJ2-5	TGCAGCGTTGATTCGCAGGGCGGGGAGACCCAGTACTTC	CSVDSQGGETQYF